This T cell receptor (beta chain) was sequenced during a study of blood T cells in healthy people across ages. A J-beta primer mix and a sample-barcoded 5' primer were used in a second PCR of roughly 6 to 12 cycles. TCRdb re-called the 5' RACE reads with MiXCR, one entry per CDR3 protein. There are about 1.4 million distinct CDR3 sequences in the sample; approximately 60% occur only once, and 6.7% lies in the top ten. Sequenced material: blood. This TCR came from a man aged 18-30 years in good health.

The CDR3 spells CASSHAKKMDGNEQFF. The CDR3 DNA sequence: TGCGCCAGCAGCCACGCGAAAAAAATGGACGGCAATGAGCAGTTCTTC. The chain is built from TRBV4-1 and TRBJ2-1, with D uncertain. The CDR3 is made up of 16 amino acids. V was clipped by 3 bases and J by 6 bases, with 18 bases between them. From germline, CDR1 is MGHRA and CDR2 YSYEKL.